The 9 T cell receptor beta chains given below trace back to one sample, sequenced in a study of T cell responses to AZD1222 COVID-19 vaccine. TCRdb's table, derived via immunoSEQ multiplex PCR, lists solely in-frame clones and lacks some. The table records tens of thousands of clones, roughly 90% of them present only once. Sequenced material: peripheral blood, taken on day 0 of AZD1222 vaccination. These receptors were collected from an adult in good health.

In nucleotides, the CDR3 is TGTGCCAGCAGCTTATCGGCGGGGGGGTTCTACGAGCAGTACTTC. Encoded protein: CASSLSAGGFYEQYF. This chain uses TRBV7-2 with TRBJ2-7, with 9 nucleotides matching TRBD2. The germline V gene encodes CDR1 SGHTA and CDR2 FQGNSA. The CDR3 has 15 amino acids. J lost 3 bases, V lost 2 bases, and 5 bases had no gene match.

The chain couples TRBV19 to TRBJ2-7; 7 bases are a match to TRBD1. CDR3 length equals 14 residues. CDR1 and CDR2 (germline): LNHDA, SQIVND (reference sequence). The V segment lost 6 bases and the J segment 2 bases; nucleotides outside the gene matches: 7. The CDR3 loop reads CASSRGDRTYEQYF. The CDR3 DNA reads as TGTGCCAGTAGCCGAGGGGACAGAACCTACGAGCAGTACTTC.

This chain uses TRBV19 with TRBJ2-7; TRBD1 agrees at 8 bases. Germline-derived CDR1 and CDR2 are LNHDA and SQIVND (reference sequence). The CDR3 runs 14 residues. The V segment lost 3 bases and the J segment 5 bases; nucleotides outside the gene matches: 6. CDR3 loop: CASSIGQGPHEQYF. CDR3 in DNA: TGTGCCAGTAGTATCGGACAGGGTCCCCACGAGCAGTACTTC.

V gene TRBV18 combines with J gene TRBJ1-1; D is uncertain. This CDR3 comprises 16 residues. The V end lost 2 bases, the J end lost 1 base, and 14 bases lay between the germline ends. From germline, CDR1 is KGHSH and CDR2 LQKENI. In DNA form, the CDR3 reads TGTGCCAGCTCACCAGGAGTTGGGGTTAGGAACACTGAAGCTTTCTTT. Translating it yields CASSPGVGVRNTEAFF. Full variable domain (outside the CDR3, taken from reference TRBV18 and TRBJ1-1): NAGVMQNPRHLVRRRGQEARLRCSPMKGHSHVYWYRQLPEEGLKFMVYLQKENIIDESGMPKERFSAEFPKEGPSILRIQQVVRGDSAAYFCASSPGVGVRNTEAFFGQGTRLTVV.

CDR3 DNA: TGCGCCAGCAGACCGACAGGGGGCCCTAACTATGGCTACACCTTC. Its protein is CASRPTGGPNYGYTF. The V and J genes are TRBV5-1 and TRBJ1-2; TRBD1 matches 10 bases. The CDR3 length is 15 residues. CDR1 and CDR2 from the germline V gene are SGHRS and YFSETQ. Unmatched junction bases numbered 4, after V lost 5 bases and J lost 0 bases.

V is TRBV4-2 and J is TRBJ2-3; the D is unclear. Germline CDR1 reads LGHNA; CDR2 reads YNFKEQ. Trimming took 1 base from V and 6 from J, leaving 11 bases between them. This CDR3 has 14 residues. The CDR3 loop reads CASSQGRVSDTQYF. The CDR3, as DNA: TGTGCCAGCAGCCAAGGTCGTGTCTCCGATACGCAGTATTTT.

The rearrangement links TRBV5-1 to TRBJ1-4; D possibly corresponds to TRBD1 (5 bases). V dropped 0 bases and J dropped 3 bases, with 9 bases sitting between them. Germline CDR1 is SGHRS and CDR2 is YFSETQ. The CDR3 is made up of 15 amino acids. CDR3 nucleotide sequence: TGCGCCAGCAGCTTGGAGGGGTTAGCTAATGAAAAACTGTTTTTT. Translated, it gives CASSLEGLANEKLFF.

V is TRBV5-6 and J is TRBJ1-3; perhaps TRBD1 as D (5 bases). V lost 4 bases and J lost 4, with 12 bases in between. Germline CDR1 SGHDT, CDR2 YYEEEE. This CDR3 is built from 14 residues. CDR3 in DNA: TGTGCCAGCAGCCTTGGGACTCCAGGAAACACCATATATTTT. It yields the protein CASSLGTPGNTIYF.

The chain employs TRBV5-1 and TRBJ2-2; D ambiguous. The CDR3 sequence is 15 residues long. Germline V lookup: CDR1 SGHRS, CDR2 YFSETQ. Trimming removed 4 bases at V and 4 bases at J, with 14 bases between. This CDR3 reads CASSTGVVSTGELFF. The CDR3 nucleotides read TGCGCCAGCAGCACTGGAGTTGTTAGCACCGGGGAGCTGTTTTTT.